The 27 T cell receptor beta chains presented below share a single source sample, sequenced in a study of shared clonotypes between healthy human individuals. Sequencing was performed with immunoSEQ multiplex PCR; in TCRdb, only in-frame clones are kept and a portion is missing. The table lists 980,000 or so clones, more than 75% of them singletons. The material sequenced was memory CD4+ T cells sorted from blood. Subset specified: CD45RA-negative fraction. Receptors were obtained from a man in his late teens or twenties in good health.

The chain has TRBV29-1 and TRBJ1-2, with D unresolved. Deletions cut 0 bases from V and 4 bases from J, with 12 bases between. The germline V gene has CDR1 SQVTM and CDR2 ANQGSEA. This CDR3 region has 14 residues. The CDR3 region has the DNA TGCAGCGTTGAAGATCGAGAGGGAAGCTATGGCTACACCTTC. Translated, it gives CSVEDREGSYGYTF.

This clone was observed a handful of times. V gene TRBV5-4 combines with J gene TRBJ2-7, with 9 bases matching TRBD1. V gave up 4 bases and J gave up 0 bases; unmatched junction bases: 5. Germline V gene data show CDR1 as SGHNT and CDR2 as YYREEE (reference sequence). The CDR3 length is 15 residues. This chain's CDR3 is CASSRGQGLSYEQYF. CDR3 coding DNA: TGTGCCAGCAGCCGGGGACAGGGCCTCTCCTACGAGCAGTACTTC.

The chain employs TRBV19 and TRBJ1-6; 10 bases match TRBD1. The CDR3 covers 14 residues. V was clipped by 6 bases and J by 5 bases; unmatched bases: 1. Germline-derived CDR1 and CDR2 are LNHDA and SQIVND (reference sequence). The CDR3 sequence: CASSGTGDNSPLHF. The CDR3 region has the DNA TGTGCCAGTAGCGGGACAGGGGATAATTCACCCCTCCACTTT.

This clone was detected ten times or more. Other DNA sequences from this sample encode an identical CDR3 as well. The genes are TRBV10-3 and TRBJ2-7; D call uncertain. This CDR3 region has 12 residues. From germline, CDR1 is ENHRY and CDR2 SYGVKD. The germline V and J ends were trimmed by 0 bases and 3 bases, with 3 bases remaining between them. CDR3 sequence reads: CAISESNYEQYF. CDR3 nucleotides: TGTGCCATCAGTGAGTCTAACTACGAGCAGTACTTC.

The chain uses TRBV5-1 and TRBJ1-2, with 9 positions matching TRBD1. This CDR3 spans 13 amino acids. V lost 0 bases to trimming and J lost 7 bases; unmatched junction nucleotides: 1. From germline, CDR1 is SGHRS and CDR2 YFSETQ. The CDR3 loop is CASSLGTGAGYTF. For the CDR3, the DNA is TGCGCCAGCAGCTTGGGGACAGGGGCTGGCTACACCTTC.

The DNA for the CDR3 is TGTGCCAGCAGCGGCGGGACAGGGTCCGGGGCCAACGTCCTGACTTTC. Protein sequence: CASSGGTGSGANVLTF. The V gene is TRBV5-6, the J gene TRBJ2-6, with TRBD1 matching 9 bases. Germline CDR1 and CDR2: SGHDT and YYEEEE. V lost 4 bases to trimming and J lost 4 bases; unmatched junction nucleotides: 6. The length of the CDR3 is 16 residues.

V gene TRBV2 combines with J gene TRBJ2-7; maybe TRBD2 (7 bases). This CDR3 is 14 amino acids long. Looked up from germline, CDR1 is SNHLY and CDR2 is FYNNEI. Trimming removed 8 bases from V and 5 bases from J, with 19 bases in between. In nucleotides, the CDR3 is TGTGCCAGCGTGAGGGGGAGCGGGAACCACGAGCAGTACTTC. Translated, it gives CASVRGSGNHEQYF.

This clone has only a few counts. The chain couples TRBV5-1 to TRBJ2-2; maybe TRBD1 (6 bases). Germline CDR1 reads SGHRS; CDR2 reads YFSETQ. V lost 5 bases to trimming and J lost 4 bases, with 15 bases between them. The CDR3 spans 15 residues. The DNA of the CDR3 is TGCGCCAGCAGTCAGGGACAACTCCCCACCGGGGAGCTGTTTTTT. It specifies CASSQGQLPTGELFF.

The chain links TRBV27 to TRBJ1-1, with D perhaps matching TRBD1 (5 bases). From germline, CDR1 is MNHEY and CDR2 SMNVEV (reference sequence). V was clipped by 5 bases and J by 1 base, with 8 bases between them. The CDR3 is 13 residues long. The CDR3 DNA reads TGTGCCAGCAGTGGGGGGGGGAACACTGAAGCTTTCTTT. The encoded protein is CASSGGGNTEAFF.

Turning to this clone: The same CDR3 also results from other DNA sequences found in this sample. The chain recombines TRBV30 with TRBJ1-2; D gene unclear. Trimming stripped 0 bases from V and 8 bases from J, with 10 bases between. In germline, CDR1 is GTSNPN, CDR2 SVGIG (reference sequence). This CDR3 region has 12 residues. The CDR3 here is CAWSVTAGGYTF. CDR3 nucleotides: TGTGCCTGGAGTGTCACGGCGGGCGGCTACACCTTC.

This rearrangement joins TRBV5-1 to TRBJ2-7; D gene uncertain. The germline V gene encodes CDR1 SGHRS and CDR2 YFSETQ. The CDR3 extends over 15 amino acids. V lost 0 bases to trimming and J lost 7 bases, with 17 bases between them. The DNA for the CDR3 is TGCGCCAGCAGCTTGGCCGACTCCCCCCCAGAGGAGCAGTACTTC. Translated: CASSLADSPPEEQYF. Supplemented by reference TRBV5-1 and TRBJ2-7, the full variable domain reads KAGVTQTPRYLIKTRGQQVTLSCSPISGHRSVSWYQQTPGQGLQFLFEYFSETQRNKGNFPGRFSGRQFSNSRSEMNVSTLELGDSALYLCASSLADSPPEEQYFGPGTRLTVT.

The chain uses TRBV6-6 and TRBJ2-6; D may be TRBD2 (6 bases). The germline V and J ends were trimmed by 6 bases and 3 bases, with 12 bases remaining between them. The CDR3 length is 15 residues. Germline CDR1 is MNHNY and CDR2 is SVGAGI (reference sequence). The chain's CDR3 is CASRQTSDGANVLTF. Written as DNA, the CDR3 is TGTGCCAGCAGGCAGACTAGTGATGGGGCCAACGTCCTGACTTTC.

About this clone: The identical CDR3 is also encoded by other nucleotide sequences in the sample. The chain has TRBV7-2 and TRBJ2-5, with TRBD2 identical over 9 bases. The J segment lost 3 bases and the V segment lost 1 base, leaving 3 bases of the junction unmatched. Germline V gene sequence: CDR1 SGHTA, CDR2 FQGNSA. This CDR3 is 15 amino acids long. The CDR3 is CASSLGGRAEETQYF. CDR3 nucleotides: TGTGCCAGCAGCTTAGGCGGGAGGGCCGAAGAGACCCAGTACTTC. Together with reference TRBV7-2 and TRBJ2-5, the CDR3 gives the full variable domain: GAGVSQSPSNKVTEKGKDVELRCDPISGHTALYWYRQSLGQGLEFLIYFQGNSAPDKSGLPSDRFSAERTGGSVSTLTIQRTQQEDSAVYLCASSLGGRAEETQYFGPGTRLLVL.

This clone was counted once. The gene calls are TRBV9 and TRBJ2-2, with D perhaps matching TRBD1 (5 bases). Germline lookup yields CDR1 SGDLS and CDR2 YYNGEE. Trimming cost V 2 bases and J 1 base, with 9 bases left between them. The CDR3 extends over 15 amino acids. As DNA, the CDR3 is TGTGCCAGCAGCGTGGACATAGGGAACACCGGGGAGCTGTTTTTT. Translation gives CASSVDIGNTGELFF.

The chain couples TRBV6-1 to TRBJ1-1; 7 nucleotides match TRBD1. The CDR3 is 14 residues long. In germline, CDR1 is MNHNS, CDR2 SASEGT. Trimming took 2 bases from V and 10 from J; bases not matched to a gene: 10. The CDR3 DNA is TGTGCCAGCAGTGAACCCATTAAGGGGGCCCCAGCTTTCTTT. This sequence encodes CASSEPIKGAPAFF.

The rearrangement joins TRBV19 to TRBJ2-1; D perhaps matches TRBD2 (6 bases). In germline, CDR1 is LNHDA, CDR2 SQIVND (reference sequence). The V end was cut by 6 bases, the J end by 7 bases, with 10 bases between. The CDR3 loop spans 12 amino acids. This CDR3 reads CASRKGLNEQFF. The CDR3 nucleotides are TGTGCCAGTAGGAAGGGACTGAATGAGCAGTTCTTC.

This clone was seen only a few times. The chain joins TRBV5-6 to TRBJ1-3, with a possible D match to TRBD1 (5 bases). This CDR3 spans 16 amino acids. Between the trimmed V and J ends, which lost 6 bases and 0 bases, there was a span of 16 bases. Germline CDR1 is SGHDT and CDR2 is YYEEEE. DNA of the CDR3: TGTGCCAGCACCCCGACCCAGGGCAGCTCTGGAAACACCATATATTTT. Amino acids: CASTPTQGSSGNTIYF. Drawing the rest from reference TRBV5-6 and TRBJ1-3, the complete variable domain is DAGVTQSPTHLIKTRGQQVTLRCSPKSGHDTVSWYQQALGQGPQFIFQYYEEEERQRGNFPDRFSGHQFPNYSSELNVNALLLGDSALYLCASTPTQGSSGNTIYFGEGSWLTVV.

This clone was detected a few times. The chain recombines TRBV7-4 with TRBJ2-1; D is uncertain. CDR1 and CDR2 (germline): SGHVT, SQSDAQ. Trimming shortened V by 3 bases and J by 1 base, and 7 bases separated the two germline ends. The CDR3 runs 14 residues. In DNA, the CDR3 is TGTGCCAGCAGCTTTGACTGGTCCTACAATGAGCAGTTCTTC. Translation gives CASSFDWSYNEQFF.

This chain connects TRBV2 to TRBJ2-5; 12 nucleotides line up with TRBD2. The length of the CDR3 is 15 residues. J was trimmed by 5 bases and V by 8 bases; bases with no gene match: 9. Germline CDR1 reads SNHLY; CDR2 reads FYNNEI. CDR3 region: CASGELAGGAETQYF. The CDR3 DNA sequence: TGTGCCAGCGGCGAACTAGCGGGGGGCGCGGAGACCCAGTACTTC.

The chain employs TRBV28 and TRBJ1-2; D may be TRBD1 (5 bases). V lost 3 bases and J lost 8, with 16 bases in between. CDR3 length: 14 residues. Per the germline V gene, CDR1 is MDHEN and CDR2 is SYDVKM. The CDR3 here is CASSFIVQAQGYTF. The CDR3, as DNA: TGTGCCAGCAGTTTTATCGTACAGGCCCAGGGCTACACCTTC.

Notes on this clone: Different DNA sequences within this sample yield the same CDR3. The chain is built from TRBV19 and TRBJ1-6; D not resolved. The CDR3 runs to 13 residues. The V end lost 3 bases, the J end lost 7 bases, and 7 bases lay between the germline ends. Germline V lookup: CDR1 LNHDA, CDR2 SQIVND (reference sequence). In DNA form, the CDR3 reads TGTGCCAGTAGTATCAAGGAAAATTCACCCCTCCACTTT. Translating it yields CASSIKENSPLHF. The variable domain in full, with the rest retrieved from reference TRBV19 and TRBJ1-6, is DGGITQSPKYLFRKEGQNVTLSCEQNLNHDAMYWYRQDPGQGLRLIYYSQIVNDFQKGDIAEGYSVSREKKESFPLTVTSAQKNPTAFYLCASSIKENSPLHFGNGTRLTVT.

The chain carries TRBV10-3 and TRBJ2-5; D perhaps matches TRBD1 (6 bases). The CDR3 has 16 residues. CDR1 is ENHRY, CDR2 SYGVKD, per germline. V was pared by 0 bases and J by 5 bases, with 16 bases between. CDR3 nucleotides: TGTGCCATCAGTGAGTCGAACCAGGGGAGATTCGAGACCCAGTACTTC. Its protein is CAISESNQGRFETQYF.

V gene TRBV6-1 combines with J gene TRBJ2-5; D might be TRBD1 or TRBD2, each matching 6 bases. The CDR3 spans 16 residues. Trimming removed 2 bases from V and 1 base from J, with 14 bases in between. Germline CDR1 is MNHNS and CDR2 is SASEGT. In DNA, the CDR3 is TGTGCCAGCAGTGAAACTGGGGGGCAGGTCCAAGAGACCCAGTACTTC. This sequence encodes CASSETGGQVQETQYF.

This chain uses TRBV27 with TRBJ2-6; D unclear. V gave up 5 bases and J gave up 0 bases, with 5 bases separating them. Germline values: CDR1 MNHEY, CDR2 SMNVEV (reference sequence). The CDR3 contains 14 residues. The CDR3 loop reads CASSPHSGANVLTF. CDR3 in DNA: TGTGCCAGCAGTCCTCACTCTGGGGCCAACGTCCTGACTTTC.

The J gene is TRBJ2-5, the V gene TRBV5-6, with D possibly TRBD1 on 6 matching bases. This CDR3 is 15 amino acids long. The V end was cut by 1 base, the J end by 5 bases, with 15 bases between. Germline lookup yields CDR1 SGHDT and CDR2 YYEEEE. For the CDR3, the DNA is TGTGCCAGCAGCTTGTCGCAGGGTAGGGGGGAGACCCAGTACTTC. This sequence encodes CASSLSQGRGETQYF.

The chain is built from TRBV7-2 and TRBJ1-2; maybe TRBD1 (6 bases). Germline CDR1 reads SGHTA; CDR2 reads FQGNSA. CDR3 length equals 15 residues. V lost 1 base to trimming and J lost 4 bases, with 13 bases between them. CDR3 sequence: CASSLEQGGGYGYTF. CDR3 in DNA: TGTGCCAGCAGCTTAGAACAGGGAGGTGGCTATGGCTACACCTTC.

This clone has a handful of counts. This chain links TRBV5-6 with TRBJ2-5; tentative D call: TRBD1 (5 bases). Germline CDR1 is SGHDT and CDR2 is YYEEEE. This CDR3 region has 13 residues. Trimming cost V 0 bases and J 4 bases, with 7 bases left between them. The CDR3 protein is CASSLEGPETQYF. CDR3 sequence (DNA): TGTGCCAGCAGCTTGGAGGGGCCAGAGACCCAGTACTTC.